The sequence of this TCR beta chain was determined in a study of T-cell reconstitution after alpha-beta-depleted transplantation in children. Germline lookup yields CDR1 SQVTM and CDR2 ANQGSEA. Deletions cut 0 bases from V and 8 bases from J, with 13 bases between. This CDR3 region has 13 residues. The library targeted TCRbeta and was prepared with unique molecular identifiers. TCRdb reprocessed the PCR reads with MiXCR, giving one entry per CDR3 protein. The sample includes about 610,000 distinct CDR3 sequences, about 10% of them seen just once. This clonotype was observed a handful of times. V gene TRBV29-1 combines with J gene TRBJ1-1, with D perhaps TRBD1 (5 bases). The clonotype originates from a human donor who donated a stem cell graft to a child with acute myeloid leukemia. The sequenced sample was PBMCs from the stem cell graft donor, obtained from the stem cell graft. The CDR3 bases are TGCAGCGTTGAAGATGGAACCGGGGGGGAAGCTTTCTTT. Translating gives CSVEDGTGGEAFF.